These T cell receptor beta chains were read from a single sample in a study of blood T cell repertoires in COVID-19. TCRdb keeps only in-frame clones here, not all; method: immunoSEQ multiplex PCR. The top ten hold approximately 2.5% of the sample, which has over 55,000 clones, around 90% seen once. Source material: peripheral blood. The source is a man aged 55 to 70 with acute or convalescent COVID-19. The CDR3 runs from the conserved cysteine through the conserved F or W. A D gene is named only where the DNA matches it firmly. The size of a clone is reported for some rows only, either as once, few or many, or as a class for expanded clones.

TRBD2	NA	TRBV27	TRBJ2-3	CASRHMGGRGLGGTDTQYF	TGTGCCAGCAGGCATATGGGGGGTCGGGGACTAGGGGGCACAGATACGCAGTATTTT
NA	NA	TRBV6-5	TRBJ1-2	CASSTSDRGGGYTF	NA
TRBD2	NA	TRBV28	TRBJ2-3	CASSKPGTSGTDTQYF	TGTGCCAGCAGCAAACCCGGGACTAGCGGCACAGATACGCAGTATTTT
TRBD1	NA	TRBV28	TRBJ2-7	CASSFLRQGASEQYF	TGTGCCAGCAGTTTCCTCAGACAGGGGGCGTCCGAGCAGTACTTC
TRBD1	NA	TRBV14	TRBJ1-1	CASSLLGQGDTEAFF	TGTGCCAGCAGCCTCTTAGGACAGGGTGACACTGAAGCTTTCTTT
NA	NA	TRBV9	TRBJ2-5	CASSVESSEPQETQYF	TGTGCCAGCAGCGTAGAGAGTAGCGAGCCTCAAGAGACCCAGTACTTC
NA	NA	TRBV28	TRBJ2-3	CASAVGGPTDTQYF	TGTGCCAGCGCCGTAGGGGGACCCACAGATACGCAGTATTTT
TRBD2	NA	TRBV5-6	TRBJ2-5	CASSWGTSGRRRGETQYF	TGTGCCAGCAGCTGGGGGACTAGCGGGAGGAGAAGAGGAGAGACCCAGTACTTC
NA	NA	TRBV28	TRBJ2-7	CASGPPGELSYEQYF	TGTGCCAGCGGACCTCCGGGAGAACTCTCCTACGAGCAGTACTTC
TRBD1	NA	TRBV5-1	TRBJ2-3	CASRRTGADTDTQYF	TGCGCCAGCAGGCGGACAGGGGCGGACACAGATACGCAGTATTTT
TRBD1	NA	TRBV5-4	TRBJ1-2	CASSLDRGRRYGYTF	TGTGCCAGCAGCTTGGACAGGGGGCGCCGGTATGGCTACACCTTC
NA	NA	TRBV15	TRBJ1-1	CATSRDRWNTEAFF	TGTGCCACCAGCAGAGATCGGTGGAACACTGAAGCTTTCTTT
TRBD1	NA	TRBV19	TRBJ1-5	CASSTGTGGSYNQPQHF	TGTGCCAGTAGTACCGGGACAGGGGGTAGTTACAATCAGCCCCAGCATTTT
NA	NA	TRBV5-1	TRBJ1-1	CASSFYDTGGTEAFF	TGCGCCAGCAGCTTTTATGACACGGGAGGGACTGAAGCTTTCTTT
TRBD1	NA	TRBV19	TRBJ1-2	CASSSGTGSPYGYTF	TGTGCCAGTAGTAGCGGGACAGGCTCTCCCTATGGCTACACCTTC
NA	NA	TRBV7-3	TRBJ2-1	CASSLVALSYNEQFF	TGTGCCAGCAGCTTAGTAGCGCTCTCCTACAATGAGCAGTTCTTC
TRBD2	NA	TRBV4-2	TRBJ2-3	CASSLGGGDASGRSTDTQYF	TGTGCCAGCAGCCTCGGGGGGGGCGATGCTAGCGGTCGTTCCACAGATACGCAGTATTTT
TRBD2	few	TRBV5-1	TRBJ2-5	CASSLTTSGETQYF	TGCGCCAGCAGCTTGACGACTAGCGGAGAGACCCAGTACTTC
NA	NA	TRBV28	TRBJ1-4	CASSLGEGDFNEKLFF	TGTGCCAGCAGCTTAGGTGAAGGGGACTTTAATGAAAAACTGTTTTTT
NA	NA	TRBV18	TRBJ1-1	CASSPPGRGLVGTEAFF	TGTGCCAGCTCACCACCCGGTAGAGGGCTCGTCGGCACTGAAGCTTTCTTT
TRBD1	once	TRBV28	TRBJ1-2	CASRRGQAIRGYTF	TGTGCCAGCAGGCGGGGACAGGCGATTAGGGGCTACACCTTC
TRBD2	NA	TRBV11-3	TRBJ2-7	CASSRGGYEQYF	TGTGCCAGCAGCCGGGGGGGGTACGAGCAGTACTTC
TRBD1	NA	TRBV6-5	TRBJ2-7	CASSYGTASYEQYF	TGTGCCAGCAGTTACGGGACAGCCTCCTACGAGCAGTACTTC
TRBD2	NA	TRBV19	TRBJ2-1	CASTQYSSGRYNEQFF	TGTGCCAGTACCCAATATTCTAGCGGGAGGTACAATGAGCAGTTCTTC
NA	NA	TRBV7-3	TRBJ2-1	CASSRLDRNTYNEQFF	TGTGCCAGCAGCCGTCTCGACAGAAATACCTACAATGAGCAGTTCTTC
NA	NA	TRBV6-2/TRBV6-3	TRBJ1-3	CASSKPGGTGNTIYF	TGTGCCAGCAGTAAGCCCGGGGGAACTGGAAACACCATATATTTT
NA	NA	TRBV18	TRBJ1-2	CASSPPSTNYGYTF	TGTGCCAGCTCACCACCGTCCACTAACTATGGCTACACCTTC
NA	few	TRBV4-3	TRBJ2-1	CASSQNSRGAYNEQFF	TGCGCCAGCAGCCAAAATAGCAGGGGAGCCTACAATGAGCAGTTCTTC
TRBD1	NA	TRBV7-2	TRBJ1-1	CASSTRDRHRVYTEAFF	TGTGCCAGCAGCACCCGGGACAGACACCGGGTATACACTGAAGCTTTCTTT
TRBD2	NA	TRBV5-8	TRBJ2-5	CASSWGLAGETETQYF	TGTGCCAGCAGCTGGGGACTAGCGGGAGAGACAGAGACCCAGTACTTC
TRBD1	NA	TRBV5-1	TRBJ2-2	CASSPGQGRGAGELFF	TGCGCCAGCAGCCCGGGACAGGGGAGGGGTGCCGGGGAGCTGTTTTTT
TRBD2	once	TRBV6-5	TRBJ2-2	CASSLTSGNTGELFF	TGTGCCAGCAGCCTGACTAGCGGGAACACCGGGGAGCTGTTTTTT
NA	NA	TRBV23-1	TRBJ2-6	CASPFHLGGRGPHSGANVLTF	TGCGCCAGCCCATTCCACTTAGGGGGACGCGGTCCCCACTCTGGGGCCAACGTCCTGACTTTC
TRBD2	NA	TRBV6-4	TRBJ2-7	CASSAIAGVGEQYF	TGTGCCAGCAGTGCTATAGCGGGAGTAGGCGAGCAGTACTTC
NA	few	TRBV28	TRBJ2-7	CASSYPPGGREQYF	TGTGCCAGCAGTTACCCTCCCGGGGGGCGGGAGCAGTACTTC
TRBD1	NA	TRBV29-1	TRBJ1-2	CSVGGPGQGVYTF	TGCAGCGTTGGGGGCCCGGGACAGGGGGTATACACCTTC
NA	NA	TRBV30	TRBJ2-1	CAWGRDSPLYNEQFF	TGTGCCTGGGGCCGGGACTCTCCGTTGTACAATGAGCAGTTCTTC
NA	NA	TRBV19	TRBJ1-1	CASSSGGGNTEAFF	TGTGCCAGTAGTAGCGGGGGGGGGAACACTGAAGCTTTCTTT
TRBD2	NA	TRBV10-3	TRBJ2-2	CAISEGSGSVGGELFF	TGTGCCATCAGTGAGGGGAGCGGGAGTGTCGGCGGGGAGCTGTTTTTT
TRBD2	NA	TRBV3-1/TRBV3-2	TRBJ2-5	CASSWASGREETQYF	TGTGCCAGCAGCTGGGCTAGCGGGAGGGAAGAGACCCAGTACTTC
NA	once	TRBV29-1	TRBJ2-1	CSVEESPPQFF	TGCAGCGTTGAAGAGAGCCCTCCTCAGTTCTTC
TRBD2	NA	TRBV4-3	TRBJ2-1	CASSQDRRLAGVNEQFF	TGCGCCAGCAGCCAAGATAGGAGGCTAGCGGGAGTAAATGAGCAGTTCTTC
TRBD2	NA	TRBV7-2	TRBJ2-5	CASSFALAGETQYF	TGTGCCAGCAGCTTCGCCCTAGCGGGAGAGACCCAGTACTTC
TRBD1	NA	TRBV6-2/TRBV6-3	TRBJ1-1	CASSYSMYRGMNTEAFF	TGTGCCAGCAGTTACTCCATGTACAGGGGAATGAACACTGAAGCTTTCTTT
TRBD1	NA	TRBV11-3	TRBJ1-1	CASSIKTGSTEAFF	TGTGCCAGCAGCATAAAGACAGGGTCCACTGAAGCTTTCTTT
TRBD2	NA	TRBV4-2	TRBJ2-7	CASSQVTSASYEQYF	TGTGCCAGCAGCCAAGTTACTAGCGCATCCTACGAGCAGTACTTC
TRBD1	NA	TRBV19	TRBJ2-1	CASSSQGAYEQFF	TGTGCCAGTAGTTCACAGGGGGCCTATGAGCAGTTCTTC